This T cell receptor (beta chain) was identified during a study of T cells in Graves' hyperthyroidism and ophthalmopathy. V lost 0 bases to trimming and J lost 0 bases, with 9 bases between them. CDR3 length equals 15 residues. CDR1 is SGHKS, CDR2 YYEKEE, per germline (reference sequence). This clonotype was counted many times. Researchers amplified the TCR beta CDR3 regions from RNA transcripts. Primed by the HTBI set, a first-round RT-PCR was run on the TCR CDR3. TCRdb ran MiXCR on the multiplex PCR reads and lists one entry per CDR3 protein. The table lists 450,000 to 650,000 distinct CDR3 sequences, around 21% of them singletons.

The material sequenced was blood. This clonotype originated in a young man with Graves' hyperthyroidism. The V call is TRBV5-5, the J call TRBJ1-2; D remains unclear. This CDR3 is CASSLEGVTNYGYTF. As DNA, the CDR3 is TGTGCCAGCAGCTTGGAGGGAGTCACTAACTATGGCTACACCTTC.